Listed below are T cell receptor beta chains from one sample, sequenced in a study of cytotoxic CD8 clonotypes in ibrutinib-treated CLL. Here immunoSEQ multiplex PCR was the method, and the copy in TCRdb shows in-frame clones only, minus some. The sample gives 150,000 or so clones, roughly 83% of which show up once; 10% to 15% is in the top ten. The sequenced sample was PBMCs, obtained after 12 months of ibrutinib treatment. The receptors stem from a human donor with chronic lymphocytic leukemia. CDR3s include the opening cysteine and the closing phenylalanine or tryptophan. Each record gives: J gene, V gene, D gene, CDR3 protein, CDR3 DNA. A D gene is named only where the DNA matches it firmly.

j_gene: TRBJ1-5
v_gene: TRBV6-1
d_gene: -
CDR3aa: CASSGGVAHNQPQHF
CDR3nt: TGTGCCAGCAGTGGGGGAGTAGCACACAATCAGCCCCAGCATTTT

j_gene: TRBJ1-2
v_gene: TRBV29-1
d_gene: TRBD1
CDR3aa: CSGEGASEGYTF
CDR3nt: TGCAGCGGAGAGGGGGCCTCGGAAGGCTACACCTTC

j_gene: TRBJ2-3
v_gene: TRBV7-9
d_gene: -
CDR3aa: CASSFQGTSTDTQYF
CDR3nt: TGTGCCAGCAGCTTTCAGGGGACTAGCACAGATACGCAGTATTTT

j_gene: TRBJ1-5
v_gene: TRBV29-1
d_gene: -
CDR3aa: CSVAQSNQPQHF
CDR3nt: TGCAGCGTTGCACAGAGCAATCAGCCCCAGCATTTT

j_gene: TRBJ2-7
v_gene: TRBV5-1
d_gene: TRBD2
CDR3aa: CASSLSGGSSYEQYF
CDR3nt: TGCGCCAGCAGCTTGAGTGGCGGGAGCTCCTACGAGCAGTACTTC

j_gene: TRBJ2-3
v_gene: TRBV7-9
d_gene: -
CDR3aa: CASSLGPGSTDTQYF
CDR3nt: TGTGCCAGCAGCTTAGGTCCTGGGTCTACAGATACGCAGTATTTT

j_gene: TRBJ2-1
v_gene: TRBV11-3
d_gene: TRBD1
CDR3aa: CASSQSLGTGGNEQFF
CDR3nt: TGTGCCAGCAGCCAGAGCCTGGGGACAGGGGGCAATGAGCAGTTCTTC

j_gene: TRBJ1-5
v_gene: TRBV28
d_gene: -
CDR3aa: CASSLYPGGNSNQPQHF
CDR3nt: TGTGCCAGCAGTTTATACCCTGGTGGGAACAGCAATCAGCCCCAGCATTTT

j_gene: TRBJ2-1
v_gene: TRBV7-2
d_gene: TRBD2
CDR3aa: CASSKSSGIYNEQFF
CDR3nt: TGTGCCAGCAGCAAGTCTAGCGGGATCTACAATGAGCAGTTCTTC

j_gene: TRBJ2-1
v_gene: TRBV18
d_gene: TRBD1
CDR3aa: CASSRTGEPDNEQFF
CDR3nt: TGTGCCAGCTCACGGACAGGGGAACCGGACAATGAGCAGTTCTTC

j_gene: TRBJ2-1
v_gene: TRBV9
d_gene: TRBD2
CDR3aa: CASSVLGRTSGRNEQFF
CDR3nt: TGTGCCAGCAGCGTACTCGGACGTACTAGCGGGAGGAATGAGCAGTTCTTC

j_gene: TRBJ1-3
v_gene: TRBV29-1
d_gene: TRBD1
CDR3aa: CSVARGPGNTIYF
CDR3nt: TGCAGCGTTGCCAGGGGGCCTGGAAACACCATATATTTT

j_gene: TRBJ1-1
v_gene: TRBV19
d_gene: -
CDR3aa: CASSIPGKGTEAFF
CDR3nt: TGTGCCAGTAGTATCCCCGGAAAAGGCACTGAAGCTTTCTTT

j_gene: TRBJ2-7
v_gene: TRBV2
d_gene: TRBD2
CDR3aa: CASSVGSGWNYEQYF
CDR3nt: TGTGCCAGCAGTGTTGGTAGCGGGTGGAACTACGAGCAGTACTTC